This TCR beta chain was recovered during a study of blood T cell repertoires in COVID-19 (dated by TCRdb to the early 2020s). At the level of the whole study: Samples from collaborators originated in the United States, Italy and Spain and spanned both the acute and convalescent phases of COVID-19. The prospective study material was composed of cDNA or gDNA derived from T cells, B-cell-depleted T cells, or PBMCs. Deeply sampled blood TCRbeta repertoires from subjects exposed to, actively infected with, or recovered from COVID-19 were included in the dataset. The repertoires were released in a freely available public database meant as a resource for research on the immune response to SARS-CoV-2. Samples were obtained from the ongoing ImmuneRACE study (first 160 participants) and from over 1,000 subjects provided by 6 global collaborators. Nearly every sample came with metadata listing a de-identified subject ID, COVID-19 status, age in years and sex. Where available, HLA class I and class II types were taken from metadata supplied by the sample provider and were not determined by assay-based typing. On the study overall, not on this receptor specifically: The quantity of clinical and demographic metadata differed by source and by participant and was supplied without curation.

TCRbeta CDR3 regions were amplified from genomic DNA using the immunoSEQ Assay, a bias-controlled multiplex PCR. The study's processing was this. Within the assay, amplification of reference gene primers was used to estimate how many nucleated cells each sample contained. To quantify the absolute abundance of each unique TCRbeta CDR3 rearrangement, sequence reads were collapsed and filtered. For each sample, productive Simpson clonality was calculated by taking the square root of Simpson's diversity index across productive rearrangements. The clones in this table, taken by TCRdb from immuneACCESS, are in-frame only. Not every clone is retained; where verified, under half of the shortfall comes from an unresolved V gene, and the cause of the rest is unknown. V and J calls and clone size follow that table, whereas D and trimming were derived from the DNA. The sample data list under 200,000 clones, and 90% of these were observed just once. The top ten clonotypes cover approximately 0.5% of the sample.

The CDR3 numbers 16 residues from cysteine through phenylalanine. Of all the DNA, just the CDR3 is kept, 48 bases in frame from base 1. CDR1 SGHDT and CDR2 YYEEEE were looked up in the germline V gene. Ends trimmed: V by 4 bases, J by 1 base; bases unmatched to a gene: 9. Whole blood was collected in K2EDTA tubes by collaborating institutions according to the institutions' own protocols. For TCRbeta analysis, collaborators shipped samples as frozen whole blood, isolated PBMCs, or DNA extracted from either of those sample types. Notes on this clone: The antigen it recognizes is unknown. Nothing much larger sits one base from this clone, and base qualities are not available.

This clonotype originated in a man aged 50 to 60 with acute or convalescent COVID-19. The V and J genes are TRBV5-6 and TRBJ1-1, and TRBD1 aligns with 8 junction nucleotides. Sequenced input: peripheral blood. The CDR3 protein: CASSTNQGAWNTEAFF. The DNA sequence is TGTGCCAGCAGCACAAATCAGGGGGCGTGGAACACTGAAGCTTTCTTT.